This T cell receptor (beta chain) derives from a study of blood T cells in healthy people across ages. A sample-barcoded 5' primer and a J-beta primer mix were used in a second PCR of roughly 7 to 12 cycles. A single record per CDR3 protein comes from TCRdb applying MiXCR to the 5' RACE reads. The data show 630,000 or so distinct CDR3 sequences, around 32% seen once. The table lists this clonotype with many counts. The CDR3 is made up of 14 amino acids. V shed 3 bases and J shed 6 bases, with 12 bases lying between them. Looked up from germline, CDR1 is SGHNT and CDR2 is YENEEA. Sequencing input: blood. The sequence came from a woman of 80 years or more in good health. The chain couples TRBV11-3 to TRBJ2-1; D possibly corresponds to TRBD2 (6 bases). For the CDR3, the DNA is TGTGCCAGCAGCTTTAGGCGGGGAGGCAATGAGCAGTTCTTC. Translation gives CASSFRRGGNEQFF.